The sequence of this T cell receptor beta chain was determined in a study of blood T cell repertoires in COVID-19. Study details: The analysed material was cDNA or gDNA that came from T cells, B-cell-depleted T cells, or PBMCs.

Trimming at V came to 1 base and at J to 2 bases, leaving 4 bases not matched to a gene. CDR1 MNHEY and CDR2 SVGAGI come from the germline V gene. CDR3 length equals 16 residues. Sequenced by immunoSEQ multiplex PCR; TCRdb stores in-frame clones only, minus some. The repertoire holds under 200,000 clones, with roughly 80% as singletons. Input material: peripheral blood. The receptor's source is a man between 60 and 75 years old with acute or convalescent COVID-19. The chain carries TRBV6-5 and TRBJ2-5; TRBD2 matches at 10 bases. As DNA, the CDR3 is TGTGCCAGCAGTTACTGGACTAGCGGAGCTCAAGAGACCCAGTACTTC. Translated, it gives CASSYWTSGAQETQYF.